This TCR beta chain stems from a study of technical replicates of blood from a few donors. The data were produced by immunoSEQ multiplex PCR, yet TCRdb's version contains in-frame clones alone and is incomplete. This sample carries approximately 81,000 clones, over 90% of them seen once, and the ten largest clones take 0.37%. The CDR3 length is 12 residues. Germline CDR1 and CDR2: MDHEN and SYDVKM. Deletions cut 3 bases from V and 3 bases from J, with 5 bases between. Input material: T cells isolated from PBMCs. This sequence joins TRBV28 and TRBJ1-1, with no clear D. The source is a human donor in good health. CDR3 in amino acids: CASSLSYTEAFF. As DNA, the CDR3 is TGTGCCAGCAGTTTGAGTTACACTGAAGCTTTCTTT.